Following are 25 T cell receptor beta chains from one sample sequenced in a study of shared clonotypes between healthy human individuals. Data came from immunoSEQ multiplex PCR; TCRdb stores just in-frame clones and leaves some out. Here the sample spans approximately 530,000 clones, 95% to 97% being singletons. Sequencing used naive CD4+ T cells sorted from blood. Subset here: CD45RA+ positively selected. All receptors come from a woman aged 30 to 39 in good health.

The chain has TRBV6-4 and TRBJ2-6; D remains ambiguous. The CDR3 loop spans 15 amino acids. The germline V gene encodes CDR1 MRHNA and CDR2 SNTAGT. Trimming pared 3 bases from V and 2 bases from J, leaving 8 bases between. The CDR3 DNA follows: TGTGCCAGCAGTGATAGTGGGGCTGGGGCCAACGTCCTGACTTTC. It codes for CASSDSGAGANVLTF.

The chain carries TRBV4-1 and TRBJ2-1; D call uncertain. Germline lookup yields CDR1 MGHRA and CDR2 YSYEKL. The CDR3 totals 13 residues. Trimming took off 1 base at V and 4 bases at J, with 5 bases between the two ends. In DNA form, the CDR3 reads TGCGCCAGCAGCCAAGTGGGATACAATGAGCAGTTCTTC. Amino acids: CASSQVGYNEQFF.

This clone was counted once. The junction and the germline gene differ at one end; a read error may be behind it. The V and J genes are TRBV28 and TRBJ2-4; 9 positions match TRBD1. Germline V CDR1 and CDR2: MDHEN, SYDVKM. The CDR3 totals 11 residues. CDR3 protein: CASSRRDREDF. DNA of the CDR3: TGTGCCAGCAGTCGCCGGGACAGGGAGGACTTC.

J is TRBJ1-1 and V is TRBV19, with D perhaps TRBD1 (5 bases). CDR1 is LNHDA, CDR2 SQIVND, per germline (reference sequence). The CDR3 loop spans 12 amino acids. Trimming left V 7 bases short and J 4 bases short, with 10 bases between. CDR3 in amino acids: CASTPGGTEAFF. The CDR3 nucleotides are TGTGCCAGTACCCCGGGGGGCACTGAAGCTTTCTTT.

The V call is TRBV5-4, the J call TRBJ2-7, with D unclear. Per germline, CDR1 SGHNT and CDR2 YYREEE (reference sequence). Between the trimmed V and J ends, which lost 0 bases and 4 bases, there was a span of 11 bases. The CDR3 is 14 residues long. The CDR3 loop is CASSLDPVNYEQYF. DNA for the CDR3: TGTGCCAGCAGCTTGGACCCGGTTAATTACGAGCAGTACTTC.

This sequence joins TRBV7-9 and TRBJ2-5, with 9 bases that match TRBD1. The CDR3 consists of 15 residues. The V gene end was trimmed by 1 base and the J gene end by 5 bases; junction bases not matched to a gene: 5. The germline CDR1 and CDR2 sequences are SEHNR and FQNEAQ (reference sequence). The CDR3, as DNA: TGTGCCAGCAGCTTAGGGGACAGGGACGAGGAGACCCAGTACTTC. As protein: CASSLGDRDEETQYF. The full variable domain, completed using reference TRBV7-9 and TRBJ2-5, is DTGVSQNPRHKITKRGQNVTFRCDPISEHNRLYWYRQTLGQGPEFLTYFQNEAQLEKSRLLSDRFSAERPKGSFSTLEIQRTEQGDSAMYLCASSLGDRDEETQYFGPGTRLLVL.

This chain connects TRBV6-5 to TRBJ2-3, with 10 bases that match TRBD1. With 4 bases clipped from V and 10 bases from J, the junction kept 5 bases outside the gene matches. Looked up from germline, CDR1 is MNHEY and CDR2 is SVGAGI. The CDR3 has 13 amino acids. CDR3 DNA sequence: TGTGCCAGCAGTTTTCCCGGGACAGGGGCGCAGTATTTT. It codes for CASSFPGTGAQYF.

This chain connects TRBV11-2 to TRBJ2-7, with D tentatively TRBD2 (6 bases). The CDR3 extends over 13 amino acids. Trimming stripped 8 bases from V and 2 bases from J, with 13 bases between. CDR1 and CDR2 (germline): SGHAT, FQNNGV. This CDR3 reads CASERAETYEQYF. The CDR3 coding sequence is TGTGCCAGCGAGCGGGCAGAGACCTACGAGCAGTACTTC.

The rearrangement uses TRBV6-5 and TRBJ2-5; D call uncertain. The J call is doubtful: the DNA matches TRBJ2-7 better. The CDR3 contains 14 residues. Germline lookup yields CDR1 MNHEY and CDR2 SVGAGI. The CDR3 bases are TGTGCCAGCAGTTTGTCGATAAGGGAATACGAGCAGTACTTC. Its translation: CASSLSIREYEQYF.

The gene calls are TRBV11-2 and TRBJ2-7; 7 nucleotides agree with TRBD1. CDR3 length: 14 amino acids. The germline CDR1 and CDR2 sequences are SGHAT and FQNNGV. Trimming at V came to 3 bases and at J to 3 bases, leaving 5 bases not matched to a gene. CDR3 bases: TGTGCCAGCAGCTTCCGGACAGGAAGCTACGAGCAGTACTTC. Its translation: CASSFRTGSYEQYF.

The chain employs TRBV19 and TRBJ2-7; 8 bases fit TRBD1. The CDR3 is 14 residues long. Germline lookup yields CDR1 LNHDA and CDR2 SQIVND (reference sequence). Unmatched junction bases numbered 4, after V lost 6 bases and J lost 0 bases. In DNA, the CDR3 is TGTGCCAGTAGCGACAGGGGATTCTCCTACGAGCAGTACTTC. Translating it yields CASSDRGFSYEQYF.

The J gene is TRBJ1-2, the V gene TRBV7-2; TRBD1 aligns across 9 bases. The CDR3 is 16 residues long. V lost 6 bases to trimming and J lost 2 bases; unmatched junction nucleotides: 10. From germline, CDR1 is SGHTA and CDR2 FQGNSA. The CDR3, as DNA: TGTGCCAGCAGTCTTACAGGGACAGGGCGGAACTATGGCTACACCTTC. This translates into CASSLTGTGRNYGYTF.

CDR3: CAWTTGRLQGNTIYF. The CDR3 DNA is TGTGCCTGGACAACTGGGCGGTTACAGGGAAACACCATATATTTT. The rearrangement uses TRBV30 and TRBJ1-3; D is uncertain. CDR3 length: 15 residues. CDR1 GTSNPN and CDR2 SVGIG come from the germline V gene (reference sequence). Trimming pared 4 bases from V and 4 bases from J, leaving 17 bases between.

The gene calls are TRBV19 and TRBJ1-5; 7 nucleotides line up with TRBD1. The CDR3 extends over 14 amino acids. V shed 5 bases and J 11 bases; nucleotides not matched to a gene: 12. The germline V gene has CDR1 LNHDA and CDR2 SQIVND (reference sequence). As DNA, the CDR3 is TGTGCCAGTAGTGACACGGGACAGACGGTTGCCCAGCATTTT. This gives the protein CASSDTGQTVAQHF.

CDR3 residues: CASSLGVEISYGYTF. The CDR3 bases are TGCGCCAGCAGCTTGGGGGTGGAGATTAGCTATGGCTACACCTTC. This chain uses TRBV5-1 with TRBJ1-2; D not resolved. Germline V gives CDR1 SGHRS, CDR2 YFSETQ. Trimming took off 0 bases at V and 4 bases at J, with 13 bases between the two ends. This CDR3 contains 15 residues.

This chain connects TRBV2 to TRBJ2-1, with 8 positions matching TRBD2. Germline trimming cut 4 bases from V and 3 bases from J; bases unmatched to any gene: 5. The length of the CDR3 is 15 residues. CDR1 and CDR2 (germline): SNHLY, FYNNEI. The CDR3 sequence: CASSGGTRHYNEQFF. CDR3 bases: TGTGCCAGCAGTGGGGGGACTAGGCACTACAATGAGCAGTTCTTC.

CDR3 nucleotides: TGTGCCATGGGGGCGAGCAATCAGCCCCAGCATTTT. Translated, it gives CAMGASNQPQHF. The V gene is TRBV28, the J gene TRBJ1-5; weak D call: TRBD1 (6 bases). Trimming cost V 10 bases and J 1 base, with 8 bases left between them. The CDR3 has 12 amino acids. Germline V lookup: CDR1 MDHEN, CDR2 SYDVKM.

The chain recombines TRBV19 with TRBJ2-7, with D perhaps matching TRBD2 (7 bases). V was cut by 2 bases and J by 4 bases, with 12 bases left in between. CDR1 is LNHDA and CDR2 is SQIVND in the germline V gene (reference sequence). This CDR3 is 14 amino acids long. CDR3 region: CASSIQGRVYEQYF. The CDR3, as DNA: TGTGCCAGTAGTATACAGGGGAGGGTTTACGAGCAGTACTTC.

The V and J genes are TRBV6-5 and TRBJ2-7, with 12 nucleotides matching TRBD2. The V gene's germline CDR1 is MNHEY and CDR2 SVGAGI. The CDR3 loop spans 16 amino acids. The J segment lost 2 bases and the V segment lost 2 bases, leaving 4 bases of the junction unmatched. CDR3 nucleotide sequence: TGTGCCAGCAGTTACACTAGGACTAGCGGGACCTACGAGCAGTACTTC. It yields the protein CASSYTRTSGTYEQYF.

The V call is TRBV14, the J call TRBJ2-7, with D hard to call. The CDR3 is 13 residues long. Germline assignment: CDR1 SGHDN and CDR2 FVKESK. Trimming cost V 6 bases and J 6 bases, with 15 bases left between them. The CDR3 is CASRHQGIGEQYF. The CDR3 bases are TGTGCCAGCAGGCACCAAGGGATCGGCGAGCAGTACTTC.

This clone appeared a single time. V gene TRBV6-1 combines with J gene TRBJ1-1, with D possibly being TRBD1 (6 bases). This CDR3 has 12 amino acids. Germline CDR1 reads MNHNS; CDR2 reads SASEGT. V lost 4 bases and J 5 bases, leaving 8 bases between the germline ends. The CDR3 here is CASSAQGTEAFF. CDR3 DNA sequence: TGTGCCAGCAGTGCTCAGGGGACTGAAGCTTTCTTT.

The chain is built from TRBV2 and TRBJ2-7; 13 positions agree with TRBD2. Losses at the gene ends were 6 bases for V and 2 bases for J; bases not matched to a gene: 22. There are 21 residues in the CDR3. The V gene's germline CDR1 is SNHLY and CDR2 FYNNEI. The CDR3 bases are TGTGCCAGCAGGCCTCCACCTCCCGGGACCCTTGGACTAGCGGGGGCCTACGAGCAGTACTTC. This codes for CASRPPPPGTLGLAGAYEQYF.

DNA of the CDR3: TGCGCCAGCGCAAGGACGGGGTCGGAGACCCAGTACTTC. Protein sequence: CASARTGSETQYF. The rearrangement joins TRBV5-1 to TRBJ2-5, with TRBD2 as a possible D gene (5 bases). V shed 7 bases and J shed 5 bases, with 15 bases lying between them. CDR1 and CDR2 (germline): SGHRS, YFSETQ. This CDR3 comprises 13 residues.

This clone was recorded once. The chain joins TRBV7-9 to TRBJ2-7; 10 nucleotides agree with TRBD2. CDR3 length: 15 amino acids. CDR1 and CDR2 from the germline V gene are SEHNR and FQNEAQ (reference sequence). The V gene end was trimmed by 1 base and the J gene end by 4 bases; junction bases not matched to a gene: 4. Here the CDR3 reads CASSLVPSGSYEQYF. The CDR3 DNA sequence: TGTGCCAGCAGCTTAGTTCCTAGCGGGAGTTACGAGCAGTACTTC.

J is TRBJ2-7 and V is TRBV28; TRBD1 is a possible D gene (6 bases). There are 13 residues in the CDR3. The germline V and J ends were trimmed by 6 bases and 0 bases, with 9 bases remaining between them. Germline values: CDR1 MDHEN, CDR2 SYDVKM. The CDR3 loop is CASRGDNSYEQYF. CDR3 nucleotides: TGTGCCAGCAGGGGGGACAACTCCTACGAGCAGTACTTC. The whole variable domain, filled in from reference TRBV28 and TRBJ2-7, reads DVKVTQSSRYLVKRTGEKVFLECVQDMDHENMFWYRQDPGLGLRLIYFSYDVKMKEKGDIPEGYSVSREKKERFSLILESASTNQTSMYLCASRGDNSYEQYFGPGTRLTVT.